The clone carrying this T cell receptor (beta chain) was seen just once. Its cognate antigen is unknown. The CDR3 extends over 16 amino acids. Germline values: CDR1 MGHRA, CDR2 YSYEKL. V gave up 4 bases and J gave up 0 bases; unmatched junction bases: 8. This specimen comes from a study of cytomegalovirus exposure and HLA in healthy donors. Broader study findings: Reports showed the classifier diagnosing cytomegalovirus status with high specificity and sensitivity.

The primer mix had 60 Vbeta and 13 Jbeta primers. The repertoire was sequenced with immunoSEQ multiplex PCR; TCRdb's copy has only in-frame clones and lacks some. The table has 110,000 to 150,000 clones, approximately 80% seen once. The specimen sequenced was PBMCs. The chain is built from TRBV4-1 and TRBJ1-1; the match to TRBD1 covers 7 bases. This sequence was found in a male donor in good health and CMV-seronegative. CDR3 nucleotide sequence: TGCGCCAGCAGCCTGTCCGGGACAGAGGTGAACACTGAAGCTTTCTTT. It yields the protein CASSLSGTEVNTEAFF.